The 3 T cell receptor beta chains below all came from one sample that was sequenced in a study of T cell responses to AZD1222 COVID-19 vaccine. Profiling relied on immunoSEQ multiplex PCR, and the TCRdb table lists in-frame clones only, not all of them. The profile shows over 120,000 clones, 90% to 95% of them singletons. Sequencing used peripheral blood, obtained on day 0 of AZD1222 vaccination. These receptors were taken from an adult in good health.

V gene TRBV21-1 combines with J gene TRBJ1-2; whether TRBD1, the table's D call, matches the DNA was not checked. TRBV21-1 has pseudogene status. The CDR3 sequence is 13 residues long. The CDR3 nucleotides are TGTGCCAGCAGCAACAGGGTCCCCTATGGCTACACCTTC. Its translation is CASSNRVPYGYTF.

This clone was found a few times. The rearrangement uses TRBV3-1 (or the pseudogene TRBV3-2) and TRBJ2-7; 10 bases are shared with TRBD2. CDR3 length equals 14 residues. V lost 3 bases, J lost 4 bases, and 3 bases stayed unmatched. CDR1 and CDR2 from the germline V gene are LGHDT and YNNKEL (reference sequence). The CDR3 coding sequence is TGTGCCAGCAGCCAGCCTAGCGGGAGTTACGAGCAGTACTTC. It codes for CASSQPSGSYEQYF.

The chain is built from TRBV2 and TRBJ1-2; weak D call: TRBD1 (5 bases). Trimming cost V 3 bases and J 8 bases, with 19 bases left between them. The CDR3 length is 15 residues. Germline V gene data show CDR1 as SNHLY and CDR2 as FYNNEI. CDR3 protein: CASSEVRGAAGGYTF. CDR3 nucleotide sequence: TGTGCCAGCAGTGAGGTTCGAGGGGCAGCGGGAGGCTACACCTTC.